This entry describes one T cell receptor beta chain. Antigen specificity is unknown. The sample is drawn from a study of human T cells and chemical hapten exposure. Across the whole study: Skin on the upper inner arm, about 2 cm by about 2 cm in size, was sensitized with 2% DPC. A patient group, mainly female, showed alopecia areata, totalis or universalis. The study's findings and limits: There was a positive correlation between PT1 expanded TCR counts and patch test score.

Time point noted: patch test 2, 6 weeks after DPC sensitization. Treatment in this sample: therapeutic diphenylcyclopropenone sensitization with weekly scalp DPC. TCRdb fed the RACE reads into MiXCR, producing one record per CDR3 protein. The sample lists approximately 97,000 distinct CDR3 sequences; about an eighth were seen once. Per germline, CDR1 SGHNT and CDR2 YENEEA. Between the trimmed V and J ends, which lost 5 bases and 6 bases, there was a span of 23 bases. The CDR3 covers 17 residues. The sequenced sample was whole blood, obtained in connection with sensitization to the hapten diphenylcyclopropenone (DPC). The receptor comes from a middle-aged woman with alopecia areata. Some clones in this sample may be carry-over from other donors' samples. The V call is TRBV11-3, the J call TRBJ1-3, with D perhaps matching TRBD1 (5 bases). This CDR3 reads CASSPRPGRRAENTIYF. CDR3 in DNA: TGTGCCAGCAGCCCGCGGCCGGGACGCCGGGCTGAAAACACCATATATTTT. The full variable domain, in which reference TRBV11-3 and TRBJ1-3 provide the parts outside the CDR3, is EAGVVQSPRYKIIEKKQPVAFWCNPISGHNTLYWYLQNLGQGPELLIRYENEEAVDDSQLPKDRFSAERLKGVDSTLKIQPAELGDSAVYLCASSPRPGRRAENTIYFGEGSWLTVV.